The 14 T cell receptor beta chains below all came from one sample that was sequenced in a study of blood T cell repertoires in COVID-19. Generated by immunoSEQ multiplex PCR, the TCRdb table keeps only in-frame clones and is missing some. The sample holds about 150,000 clones; roughly 90% are singletons and the top ten take roughly 4%. Material: PBMCs or T cells enriched from blood (not recorded which). Every receptor here comes from a woman aged 40 to 49 who had been exposed to COVID-19.

This chain links TRBV10-3 with TRBJ1-2; TRBD1 matches at 10 bases. Unmatched junction bases numbered 7, after V lost 6 bases and J lost 3 bases. The CDR3 is 15 residues long. The germline V gene has CDR1 ENHRY and CDR2 SYGVKD. CDR3 protein: CAIRISTGGDYGYTF. The DNA for the CDR3 is TGTGCCATCAGGATATCGACAGGGGGCGACTATGGCTACACCTTC.

This chain connects TRBV20-1 to TRBJ1-5; 7 bases line up with TRBD1. CDR3 length: 16 residues. The junction had 15 bases not matched to a gene; V was cut back by 3 bases and J by 7 bases. Germline V gene lookup returns CDR1 DFQATT and CDR2 SNEGSKA (reference sequence). CDR3: CSASYPQSRGQQPQHF. The CDR3 DNA sequence: TGCAGTGCTAGTTATCCCCAGTCAAGGGGGCAACAGCCCCAGCATTTT.

This rearrangement joins TRBV9 to TRBJ2-2; 7 bases agree with TRBD2. The CDR3 runs to 16 residues. Per germline, CDR1 SGDLS and CDR2 YYNGEE. V lost 0 bases to trimming and J lost 1 base; unmatched junction nucleotides: 3. The CDR3 sequence: CASSVGGGMNTGELFF. Written as DNA, the CDR3 is TGTGCCAGCAGCGTAGGGGGAGGGATGAACACCGGGGAGCTGTTTTTT.

This chain links TRBV28 with TRBJ1-5; D is unresolved. The CDR3 sequence is 14 residues long. Germline V gene lookup returns CDR1 MDHEN and CDR2 SYDVKM. The ends were cut back, 0 bases at V and 6 bases at J, with 9 bases in the middle. The DNA of the CDR3 is TGTGCCAGCAGTTTATGGGCGGGGATTCAGCCCCAGCATTTT. This translates into CASSLWAGIQPQHF.

DNA of the CDR3: TGTGCCAGCAGTGTACCTGGACAGGGGGAGTGGGACACTGAAGCTTTCTTT. This sequence encodes CASSVPGQGEWDTEAFF. The V and J genes are TRBV2 and TRBJ1-1, with 10 positions matching TRBD1. The CDR3 has 17 amino acids. Per the germline V gene, CDR1 is SNHLY and CDR2 is FYNNEI. With V trimmed by 4 bases and J by 3 bases, 11 bases remained unmatched. Filled out from reference TRBV2 and TRBJ1-1, the complete variable domain reads EPEVTQTPSHQVTQMGQEVILRCVPISNHLYFYWYRQILGQKVEFLVSFYNNEISEKSEIFDDQFSVERPDGSNFTLKIRSTKLEDSAMYFCASSVPGQGEWDTEAFFGQGTRLTVV.

J is TRBJ2-1 and V is TRBV5-1; possibly TRBD1 for D (5 bases). Looked up from germline, CDR1 is SGHRS and CDR2 is YFSETQ. CDR3 length equals 16 residues. Trimming removed 7 bases from V and 0 bases from J, with 17 bases in between. This CDR3 is CASGLGVLGSYNEQFF. The CDR3 nucleotides read TGCGCCAGCGGGTTAGGGGTCCTGGGCTCCTACAATGAGCAGTTCTTC. The complete variable domain, with remaining parts taken from reference TRBV5-1 and TRBJ2-1, reads KAGVTQTPRYLIKTRGQQVTLSCSPISGHRSVSWYQQTPGQGLQFLFEYFSETQRNKGNFPGRFSGRQFSNSRSEMNVSTLELGDSALYLCASGLGVLGSYNEQFFGPGTRLTVL.

The chain is built from TRBV20-1 and TRBJ1-2; D is perhaps TRBD1 (5 bases). Germline assignment: CDR1 DFQATT and CDR2 SNEGSKA (reference sequence). V was trimmed by 4 bases and J by 2 bases, leaving 5 bases between them. CDR3 length: 11 residues. The CDR3 bases are TGCAGTGCTACAGGGAACTATGGCTACACCTTC. This codes for CSATGNYGYTF.

The chain couples TRBV5-1 to TRBJ1-3; 7 bases map to TRBD1. Per germline, CDR1 SGHRS and CDR2 YFSETQ. The V segment lost 4 bases and the J segment 4 bases; nucleotides outside the gene matches: 8. The CDR3 length is 15 residues. The CDR3 DNA reads as TGCGCCAGCAGCCAAATGGGACAGAGAGGAAACACCATATATTTT. It is translated as CASSQMGQRGNTIYF.

The gene calls are TRBV12-5 and TRBJ1-1, with D tentatively TRBD1 (5 bases). Germline CDR1 LGHNT, CDR2 FRNRAP. The CDR3 is 14 amino acids. Between the trimmed V and J ends, which lost 1 base and 5 bases, there was a span of 11 bases. In nucleotides, the CDR3 is TGTGCTAGTGGTTTGGGCCAGGGAGGGACTGAAGCTTTCTTT. This translates into CASGLGQGGTEAFF.

The CDR3 DNA reads TGCGCCAGCAGCTTGAGGACAGCTGGGGAGACCCAGTACTTC. The encoded protein is CASSLRTAGETQYF. The chain combines TRBV5-1 with TRBJ2-5; maybe TRBD1 (6 bases). V was pared by 1 base and J by 5 bases, with 12 bases between. There are 14 residues in the CDR3. Germline CDR1 is SGHRS and CDR2 is YFSETQ.

The genes are TRBV6-5 and TRBJ1-2, with TRBD1 as a possible D gene (5 bases). Trimming cost V 6 bases and J 2 bases, with 10 bases left between them. This CDR3 comprises 13 residues. Germline CDR1 and CDR2: MNHEY and SVGAGI. CDR3 nucleotide sequence: TGTGCCAGCAGGGCAGGGAGGAACTATGGCTACACCTTC. Translated, it gives CASRAGRNYGYTF.

This clone was seen just once. The chain combines TRBV11-2 with TRBJ1-4, with D possibly matching TRBD1 (5 bases). Germline loops: CDR1 SGHAT, CDR2 FQNNGV. V lost 5 bases, J lost 8 bases, and 15 bases lay in between. The CDR3 is 14 residues long. The CDR3 sequence is CASSLGDFGEKLFF. The CDR3 DNA is TGTGCCAGCAGCCTGGGGGACTTTGGGGAAAAACTGTTTTTT.

This clone has a single count. The chain has TRBV28 and TRBJ1-6, with D maybe TRBD1 (5 bases). CDR3 length equals 14 residues. Between the trimmed V and J ends, which lost 6 bases and 7 bases, there was a span of 13 bases. Germline V CDR1 and CDR2: MDHEN, SYDVKM. The CDR3, as DNA: TGTGCCAGCAGGCGGGGACCGCGAAATTCACCCCTCCACTTT. Residues: CASRRGPRNSPLHF.

This clone has just one count. A junction boundary mismatches the germline segment, possibly from a read error. V and J are TRBV28 and TRBJ2-7, with TRBD1 as a possible D gene (5 bases). CDR1 and CDR2 (germline): MDHEN, SYDVKM. The CDR3 loop spans 13 amino acids. The CDR3: CASSPLFRLGDQF. Here the CDR3 DNA reads TGTGCCAGCAGCCCCCTTTTCAGGTTAGGGGATCAGTTC.